Listed here is a single T cell receptor (beta chain). These data are taken from a study of blood T cell repertoires in COVID-19. Turning to the study itself: Nucleic acid was either cDNA or gDNA, and it came from T cells, B-cell-depleted T cells, or PBMCs.

The CDR3 contains 12 residues. Germline V gene data show CDR1 as MDHEN and CDR2 as SYDVKM. V lost 9 bases and J lost 0, with 7 bases in between. As originally analysed: How many nucleated cells were present was estimated from reference gene primer amplification. Profiled with immunoSEQ multiplex PCR; TCRdb holds only in-frame clones, not every one. V and J calls and clone size follow that table, whereas D and trimming were derived from the DNA. The repertoire includes almost 25,000 clones, roughly 94% of them detected once, and roughly 32% sits in the top ten. The receptor's source is a man between 65 and 80 years old with active COVID-19. The rearrangement links TRBV28 to TRBJ2-3; D not resolved. The sequenced material came from peripheral blood. The CDR3 spells CASRGSTDTQYF. CDR3 sequence (DNA): TGTGCCAGTCGCGGCAGCACAGATACGCAGTATTTT.